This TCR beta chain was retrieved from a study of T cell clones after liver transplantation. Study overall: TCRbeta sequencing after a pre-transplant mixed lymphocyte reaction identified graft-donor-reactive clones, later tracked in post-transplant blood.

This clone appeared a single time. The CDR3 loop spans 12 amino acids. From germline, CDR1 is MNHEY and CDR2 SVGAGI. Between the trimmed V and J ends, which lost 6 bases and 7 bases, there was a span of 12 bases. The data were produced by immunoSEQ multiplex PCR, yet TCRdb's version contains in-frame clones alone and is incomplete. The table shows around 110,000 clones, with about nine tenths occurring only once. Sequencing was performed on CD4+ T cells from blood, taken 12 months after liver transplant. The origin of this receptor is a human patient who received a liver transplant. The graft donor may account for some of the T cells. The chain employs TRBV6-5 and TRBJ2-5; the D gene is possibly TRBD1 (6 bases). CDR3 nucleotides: TGTGCCAGCAGAGGAGAAGGGGGGACCCAGTACTTC. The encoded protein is CASRGEGGTQYF.